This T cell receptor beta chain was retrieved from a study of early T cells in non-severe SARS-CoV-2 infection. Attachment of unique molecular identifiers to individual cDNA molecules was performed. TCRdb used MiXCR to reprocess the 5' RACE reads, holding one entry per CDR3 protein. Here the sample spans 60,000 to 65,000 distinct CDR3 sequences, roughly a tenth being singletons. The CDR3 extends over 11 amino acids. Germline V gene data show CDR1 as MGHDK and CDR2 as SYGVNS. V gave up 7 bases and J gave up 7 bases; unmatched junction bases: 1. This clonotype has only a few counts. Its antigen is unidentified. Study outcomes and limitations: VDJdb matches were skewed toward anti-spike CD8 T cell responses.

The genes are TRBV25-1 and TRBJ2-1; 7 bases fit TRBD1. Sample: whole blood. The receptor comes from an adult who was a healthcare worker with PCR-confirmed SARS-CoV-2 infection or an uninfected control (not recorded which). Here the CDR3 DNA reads TGTGCCAGCACCAGGGGGAATGAGCAGTTCTTC. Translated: CASTRGNEQFF.